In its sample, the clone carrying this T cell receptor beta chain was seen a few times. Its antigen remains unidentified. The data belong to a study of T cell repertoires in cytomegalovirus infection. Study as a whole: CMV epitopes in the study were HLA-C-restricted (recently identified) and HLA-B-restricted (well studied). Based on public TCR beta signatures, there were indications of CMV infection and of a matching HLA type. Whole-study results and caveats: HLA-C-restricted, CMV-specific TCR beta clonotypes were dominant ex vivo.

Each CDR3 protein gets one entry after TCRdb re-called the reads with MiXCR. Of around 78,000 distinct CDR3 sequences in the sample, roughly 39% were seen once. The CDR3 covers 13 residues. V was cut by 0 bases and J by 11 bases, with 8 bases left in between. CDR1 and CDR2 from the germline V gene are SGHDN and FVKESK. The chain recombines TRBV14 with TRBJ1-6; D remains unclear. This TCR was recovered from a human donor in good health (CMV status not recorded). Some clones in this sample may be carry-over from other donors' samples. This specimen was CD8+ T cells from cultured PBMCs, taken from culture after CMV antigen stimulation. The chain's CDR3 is CASSQDATPPLHF. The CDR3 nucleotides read TGTGCCAGCAGCCAAGATGCGACCCCACCCCTCCACTTT.